These 5 T cell receptor beta chains came from one sample sequenced in a study of blood T cell repertoires in COVID-19. Sequenced by immunoSEQ multiplex PCR; TCRdb stores in-frame clones only, minus some. This table holds roughly 320,000 clones, approximately 85% found once. Sequencing input: peripheral blood. These receptors were collected from a human donor in a cohort sampled during active COVID-19.

This rearrangement joins TRBV10-3 to TRBJ1-4; D call uncertain. The CDR3 contains 14 residues. Germline V CDR1 and CDR2: ENHRY, SYGVKD. V was clipped by 8 bases and J by 2 bases, with 12 bases between them. Written as DNA, the CDR3 is TGTGCCATCTCGGGAGGTCGGACTAATGAAAAACTGTTTTTT. As protein: CAISGGRTNEKLFF.

This sequence joins TRBV7-9 and TRBJ1-3; no clear D gene. The CDR3 is made up of 16 amino acids. V lost 0 bases and J 2 bases, leaving 11 bases between the germline ends. Germline V lookup: CDR1 SEHNR, CDR2 FQNEAQ (reference sequence). As DNA, the CDR3 is TGTGCCAGCAGCTTAGCGGCATCACTAACTGGAAACACCATATATTTT. Translation gives CASSLAASLTGNTIYF.

The genes are TRBV5-6 and TRBJ1-5, with 7 bases identical to TRBD1. CDR1 is SGHDT, CDR2 YYEEEE, per germline. The V segment lost 4 bases and the J segment 5 bases; nucleotides outside the gene matches: 12. The CDR3 is 16 amino acids. The CDR3 region has the DNA TGTGCCAGCAGCCGAGTTGCGGGCAGGGGGTATCAGCCCCAGCATTTT. Protein: CASSRVAGRGYQPQHF. Using reference TRBV5-6 and TRBJ1-5 for the parts outside the CDR3, the full variable domain is DAGVTQSPTHLIKTRGQQVTLRCSPKSGHDTVSWYQQALGQGPQFIFQYYEEEERQRGNFPDRFSGHQFPNYSSELNVNALLLGDSALYLCASSRVAGRGYQPQHFGDGTRLSIL.

This chain uses TRBV10-1 with TRBJ2-3; TRBD2 is a possible D gene (5 bases). V lost 3 bases, J lost 4 bases, and 5 bases lay in between. The CDR3 is 12 residues long. Germline V gene data show CDR1 as WNHNN and CDR2 as SYGVQD (reference sequence). CDR3 sequence (DNA): TGCGCCAGCAGTGACGGGGCAGATACGCAGTATTTT. It is translated as CASSDGADTQYF.

The chain couples TRBV3-1 (or the pseudogene TRBV3-2) to TRBJ2-2, with TRBD1 as a possible D gene (5 bases). V dropped 4 bases and J dropped 7 bases, with 10 bases sitting between them. Germline-derived CDR1 and CDR2 are LGHDT and YNNKEL (reference sequence). This CDR3 is built from 13 residues. CDR3 residues: CASSPEGHGELFF. Written as DNA, the CDR3 is TGTGCCAGCAGCCCGGAAGGACACGGGGAGCTGTTTTTT.